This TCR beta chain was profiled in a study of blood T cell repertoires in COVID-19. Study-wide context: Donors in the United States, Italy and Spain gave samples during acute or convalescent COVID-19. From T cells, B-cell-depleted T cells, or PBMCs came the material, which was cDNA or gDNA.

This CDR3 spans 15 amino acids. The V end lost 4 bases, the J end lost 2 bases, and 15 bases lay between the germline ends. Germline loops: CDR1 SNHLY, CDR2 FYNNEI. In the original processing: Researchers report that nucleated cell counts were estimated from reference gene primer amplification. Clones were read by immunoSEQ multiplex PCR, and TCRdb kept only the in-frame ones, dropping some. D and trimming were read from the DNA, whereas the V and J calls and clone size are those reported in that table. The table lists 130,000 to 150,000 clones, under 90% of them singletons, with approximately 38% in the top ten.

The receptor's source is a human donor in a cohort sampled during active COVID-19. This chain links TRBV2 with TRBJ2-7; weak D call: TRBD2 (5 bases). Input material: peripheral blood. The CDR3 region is CASSVGRFGTYEQYF. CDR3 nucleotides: TGTGCCAGCAGTGTAGGGCGATTCGGGACCTACGAGCAGTACTTC.